The rows below give T cell receptor beta chains drawn from one sample of a study of T-cell reconstitution after alpha-beta-depleted transplantation in children. TCRdb called the PCR reads again in MiXCR, with one record for every CDR3 protein. This table holds more than 200,000 distinct CDR3 sequences, approximately 24% found once. The sequenced sample was PBMCs, mostly from graft donor cells, obtained 360 days after TCRalphabeta/CD19-depleted stem cell transplant. These receptors all stem from a female patient aged 2-15 years who had a stem cell transplant for congenital amegakaryocytic thrombocytopenia, so the T cells may come from the graft donor. Both conserved end residues are part of each CDR3. The D gene is left open where the match is weak. Some rows mark clone size as missing; the rest say once, few, many or name a class of expanded clone.

d_gene: TRBD2; j_gene: TRBJ2-5; abundance: few; v_gene: TRBV28; CDR3aa: CASSYGLAMPRETQYF; CDR3nt: TGTGCCAGCAGCTATGGACTAGCTATGCCAAGGGAGACCCAGTACTTC
d_gene: TRBD2; j_gene: TRBJ2-5; abundance: NA; v_gene: TRBV7-2; CDR3aa: CASSPGLAGRQETQYF; CDR3nt: TGTGCCAGCAGCCCGGGACTAGCGGGGAGACAAGAGACCCAGTACTTC
d_gene: NA; j_gene: TRBJ2-7; abundance: few; v_gene: TRBV27; CDR3aa: CASSLRGLSSYEQYF; CDR3nt: TGTGCCAGCAGTTTGAGGGGGTTAAGCTCCTACGAGCAGTACTTC
d_gene: NA; j_gene: TRBJ2-1; abundance: few; v_gene: TRBV11-2; CDR3aa: CASSLERYNEQFF; CDR3nt: TGTGCCAGCAGCTTAGAACGCTACAATGAGCAGTTCTTC
d_gene: NA; j_gene: TRBJ1-1; abundance: NA; v_gene: TRBV20-1; CDR3aa: CSASWAASTEAFF; CDR3nt: TGCAGTGCTAGTTGGGCGGCAAGCACTGAAGCTTTCTTT
d_gene: NA; j_gene: TRBJ1-1; abundance: NA; v_gene: TRBV2; CDR3aa: CASTDPGGGTEAFF; CDR3nt: TGTGCCAGCACCGACCCGGGGGGGGGCACTGAAGCTTTCTTT
d_gene: TRBD2; j_gene: TRBJ2-3; abundance: many; v_gene: TRBV6-5; CDR3aa: CASSYPVTSGSETDTQYF; CDR3nt: TGTGCCAGCAGTTACCCTGTCACTAGCGGGAGTGAAACAGATACGCAGTATTTT
d_gene: TRBD2; j_gene: TRBJ2-3; abundance: few; v_gene: TRBV5-1; CDR3aa: CASSLGSSGRQDTQYF; CDR3nt: TGCGCCAGCAGCCTGGGGTCTAGCGGGAGGCAAGATACGCAGTATTTT
d_gene: NA; j_gene: TRBJ2-7; abundance: few; v_gene: TRBV20-1; CDR3aa: CSASSGLPSYEQYF; CDR3nt: TGCAGTGCTAGCTCAGGACTTCCCTCCTACGAGCAGTACTTC
d_gene: NA; j_gene: TRBJ2-1; abundance: NA; v_gene: TRBV5-8; CDR3aa: CASSLEASADEQFF; CDR3nt: TGTGCCAGCAGCTTGGAGGCTAGCGCCGATGAGCAGTTCTTC
d_gene: NA; j_gene: TRBJ2-1; abundance: few; v_gene: TRBV29-1; CDR3aa: CSVGGRSYNEQFF; CDR3nt: TGCAGCGTTGGGGGACGGTCCTACAATGAGCAGTTCTTC
d_gene: TRBD2; j_gene: TRBJ2-5; abundance: NA; v_gene: TRBV12-3/TRBV12-4; CDR3aa: CASSLTSGGPQETQYF; CDR3nt: TGTGCCAGCAGCTTGACTAGCGGGGGGCCCCAAGAGACCCAGTACTTC
d_gene: TRBD2; j_gene: TRBJ2-7; abundance: NA; v_gene: TRBV18; CDR3aa: CASSPPTSGGYEQYF; CDR3nt: TGTGCCAGCTCACCGCCTACTAGCGGGGGCTACGAGCAGTACTTC
d_gene: NA; j_gene: TRBJ2-2; abundance: NA; v_gene: TRBV2; CDR3aa: CASSVAGGGTGELFF; CDR3nt: TGTGCCAGCAGTGTGGCAGGGGGAGGCACCGGGGAGCTGTTTTTT